Listed below are T cell receptor beta chains from one sample, sequenced in a study of cytomegalovirus exposure and HLA in healthy donors. Using immunoSEQ multiplex PCR, the repertoire was profiled, and TCRdb retains in-frame clones only, with some absent. The sample lists around 150,000 clones, just under 80% occurring once. Specimen: PBMCs. These receptors were taken from a man under 40 in good health and CMV-seronegative. Each CDR3 is given with its conserved first and last residue. A D gene is named only where the DNA matches it firmly. Not every row has a clone size; where given, it reads once, few, many or a size class.

v_call	clone_size	d_call	j_call	cdr3_aa	cdr3_nt
TRBV6-1	.	.	TRBJ1-1	CASLAMTAMNTEAFF	TGTGCCAGTTTGGCTATGACAGCCATGAACACTGAAGCTTTCTTT
TRBV6-1	.	.	TRBJ1-3	CASHPLTGMANTIYF	TGTGCCAGTCACCCGCTTACAGGGATGGCGAACACCATATATTTT
TRBV9	.	TRBD1	TRBJ1-3	CASSVGGQGDTIYF	TGTGCCAGCAGCGTAGGGGGACAGGGAGACACCATATATTTT
TRBV28	.	TRBD1	TRBJ2-2	CASSFSTGAGGELFF	TGTGCCAGCAGTTTCAGCACAGGGGCTGGCGGGGAGCTGTTTTTT
TRBV21-1	many	.	TRBJ1-1	CASSKVESSGVGTEAFF	TGTGCCAGCAGCAAAGTAGAAAGTTCGGGGGTAGGGACTGAAGCTTTCTTT
TRBV4-1	.	.	TRBJ2-3	CASSPHVTLDTQYF	TGCGCCAGCAGCCCCCACGTGACTTTGGATACGCAGTATTTT
TRBV4-1	.	TRBD1	TRBJ1-1	CASSPRGGTGGLEAFF	TGCGCCAGCAGCCCAAGAGGGGGGACAGGGGGCCTTGAAGCTTTCTTT
TRBV5-4	.	.	TRBJ2-1	CASSVALAAYNEQFF	TGTGCCAGCAGCGTGGCCCTAGCCGCCTACAATGAGCAGTTCTTC
TRBV28	.	.	TRBJ1-1	CASNRPAPGGNTEAFF	TGTGCCAGCAATCGGCCCGCACCGGGGGGGAACACTGAAGCTTTCTTT
TRBV18	.	TRBD1	TRBJ1-5	CASSPGTGGNQPQHF	TGTGCCAGCTCACCAGGTACAGGGGGCAATCAGCCCCAGCATTTT
TRBV7-9	.	.	TRBJ1-2	CASSVNRENYGYTF	TGTGCCAGCAGCGTCAACAGGGAAAACTATGGCTACACCTTC
TRBV28	.	.	TRBJ1-3	CASSLMGLNTIYF	TGTGCCAGCAGCCTTATGGGGCTAAACACCATATATTTT